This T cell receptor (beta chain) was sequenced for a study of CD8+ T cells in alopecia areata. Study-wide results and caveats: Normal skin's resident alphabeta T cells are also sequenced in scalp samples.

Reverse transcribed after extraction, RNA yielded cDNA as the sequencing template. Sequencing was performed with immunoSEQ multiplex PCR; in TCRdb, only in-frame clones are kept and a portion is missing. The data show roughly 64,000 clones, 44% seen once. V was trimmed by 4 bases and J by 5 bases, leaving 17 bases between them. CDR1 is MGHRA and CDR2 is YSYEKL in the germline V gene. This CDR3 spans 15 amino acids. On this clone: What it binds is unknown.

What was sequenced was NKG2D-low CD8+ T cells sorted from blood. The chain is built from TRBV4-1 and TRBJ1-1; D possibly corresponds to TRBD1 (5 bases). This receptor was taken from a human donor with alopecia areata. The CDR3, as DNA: TGCGCCAGCAGCCCGTTTGGGCAGGGAGGAACTGAAGCTTTCTTT. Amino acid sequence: CASSPFGQGGTEAFF.